This is a list of T cell receptor beta chains from one sample in a study of T-cell reconstitution after alpha-beta-depleted transplantation in children. MiXCR, applied by TCRdb to the PCR reads, yields one record per CDR3 protein. The sample consists of 640,000 or so distinct CDR3 sequences, roughly 15% of them appearing once. The sample was PBMCs from the stem cell graft donor, taken from the stem cell graft. Receptors were obtained from a human donor who donated a stem cell graft to a child with acute myeloid leukemia. Each CDR3 is given with its conserved first and last residue. Clone size appears in some rows only: once, few, many, or a class for an expanded clone.

abundance,j_gene,v_gene,CDR3aa
NA,TRBJ1-5,TRBV20-1,CSARLRDGTGQPQHF
few,TRBJ2-2,TRBV20-1,CSARKLTNTGELFF
few,TRBJ2-7,TRBV5-1,CASSFWTGEDEQYF
many,TRBJ1-5,TRBV7-2,CASSLQDQPQHF
NA,TRBJ2-7,TRBV5-1,CASSLDANSYEQYF
many,TRBJ1-1,TRBV6-6,CASSYTGQPEAFF
many,TRBJ2-1,TRBV10-3,CAISELASGSNEQFF
few,TRBJ1-4,TRBV5-1,CASSDTQGRRNEKLFF
many,TRBJ2-7,TRBV20-1,CSASDEGYAGGSYEQYF
few,TRBJ1-5,TRBV12-3/TRBV12-4,CASSTGTDSNQPQHF
NA,TRBJ2-1,TRBV6-1,CASSEDGVGVEQFF
many,TRBJ1-2,TRBV20-1,CSVDSLYGYTF
many,TRBJ1-2,TRBV20-1,CSARDPQGINYGYTF
NA,TRBJ2-3,TRBV9,CASSVDSTDTQYF
NA,TRBJ2-7,TRBV15,CATSSEAGTAYEQYF
NA,TRBJ2-7,TRBV12-3/TRBV12-4,CASKGSTANYEQYF
NA,TRBJ1-6,TRBV28,CASTLGTVSSPLHF
NA,TRBJ2-1,TRBV20-1,CSASTRGLAGFDEQFF
few,TRBJ2-2,TRBV6-2/TRBV6-3,CASSPGQVGGELFF
NA,TRBJ2-5,TRBV3-1,CASIRTGQETQYF
NA,TRBJ1-2,TRBV7-9,CASSFGRTPVSYGYTF
many,TRBJ2-3,TRBV20-1,CSAGNPSSPTDTQYF
NA,TRBJ2-3,TRBV28,CASSPRTSGSSTDTQYF
NA,TRBJ1-2,TRBV15,CATSGVRQFTYGYTF
few,TRBJ1-6,TRBV5-1,CASSPDRGGISYNSPLHF
many,TRBJ2-3,TRBV29-1,CSVRPGADTQYF
many,TRBJ1-2,TRBV29-1,CSVDEEAGYGYTF
NA,TRBJ2-1,TRBV5-1,CASSLVAGVNEQFF